Listed below are T cell receptor beta chains from one sample, sequenced in a study of OX40 agonist ivuxolimab in advanced cancers. Sequencing was performed with immunoSEQ multiplex PCR; in TCRdb, only in-frame clones are kept and a portion is missing. The data hold about 24,000 clones, with 80% to 90% observed a single time. Source: CD4+ or CD8+ T cells sorted from blood, taken in a trial of the OX40 agonist ivuxolimab. The receptors shown here come from an adult with an advanced solid tumor such as melanoma, head and neck, liver or kidney cancer. Each CDR3 is given with its conserved first and last residue. A D gene is named only where the DNA matches it firmly. Size tells how often a clone was seen (once, few, many) or the class of an expanded clone, and some rows leave it out.

abundance: medium-sized; d_gene: TRBD1; j_gene: TRBJ2-7; v_gene: TRBV11-2; CDR3nt: TGTGCCAGCAGCTTACTACAGGGGGTTAGAACCTACGAGCAGTACTTC; CDR3aa: CASSLLQGVRTYEQYF
abundance: .; d_gene: .; j_gene: TRBJ2-7; v_gene: TRBV19; CDR3nt: TGTGCCAGTAGTATCGGGATTACCTACGAGCAGTACTTC; CDR3aa: CASSIGITYEQYF
abundance: .; d_gene: .; j_gene: TRBJ2-7; v_gene: TRBV21-1; CDR3nt: TGTGCCAGCAGCAAAGGTATGGGACAGGGTAGCTACGAGCAGTACTTC; CDR3aa: CASSKGMGQGSYEQYF
abundance: once; d_gene: TRBD1; j_gene: TRBJ2-3; v_gene: TRBV9; CDR3nt: TGTGCCAGCAGCCCATGGGACAGCGGAAGCACAGATACGCAGTATTTT; CDR3aa: CASSPWDSGSTDTQYF
abundance: .; d_gene: .; j_gene: TRBJ2-7; v_gene: TRBV20-1; CDR3nt: TGCAGTGCTAGAGATCAGGCAGAGCAGTACTTC; CDR3aa: CSARDQAEQYF
abundance: .; d_gene: .; j_gene: TRBJ1-2; v_gene: TRBV29-1; CDR3nt: TGCAGCGTTGAAAACCCAGGCTATGGCTACACCTTC; CDR3aa: CSVENPGYGYTF
abundance: .; d_gene: .; j_gene: TRBJ2-7; v_gene: TRBV7-8; CDR3nt: TGTGCCAGCAGTCACGAGGGCTACGAGCAGTACTTC; CDR3aa: CASSHEGYEQYF
abundance: once; d_gene: .; j_gene: TRBJ2-1; v_gene: TRBV6-1; CDR3nt: TGTGCCAGCAGTTCGACAGAATACAATGAGCAGTTCTTC; CDR3aa: CASSSTEYNEQFF
abundance: .; d_gene: .; j_gene: TRBJ2-3; v_gene: TRBV19; CDR3nt: TGTGCCAGTAACGGGGGCACAGATACGCAGTATTTT; CDR3aa: CASNGGTDTQYF
abundance: .; d_gene: TRBD1; j_gene: TRBJ1-1; v_gene: TRBV19; CDR3nt: TGTGCCAGTAGTGGCCAGGGGGGGACTGAAGCTTTCTTT; CDR3aa: CASSGQGGTEAFF
abundance: once; d_gene: .; j_gene: TRBJ1-5; v_gene: TRBV6-1; CDR3nt: TGTGCAGGAGGGCAGGGTCCCTATAGCAATCAGCCCCAGCATTTT; CDR3aa: CAGGQGPYSNQPQHF
abundance: .; d_gene: .; j_gene: TRBJ2-5; v_gene: TRBV9; CDR3nt: TGTGCCAGCAGCGTAATGCAAGAGACCCAGTACTTC; CDR3aa: CASSVMQETQYF
abundance: .; d_gene: TRBD1; j_gene: TRBJ2-2; v_gene: TRBV13; CDR3nt: TGTGCCAGCGGTCACAGGGGCGCCGTCACCGGGGAGCTGTTTTTT; CDR3aa: CASGHRGAVTGELFF
abundance: .; d_gene: .; j_gene: TRBJ2-1; v_gene: TRBV7-9; CDR3nt: TGTGCCAGCAGCTTAGGCGGGACATACAATGAGCAGTTCTTC; CDR3aa: CASSLGGTYNEQFF
abundance: .; d_gene: .; j_gene: TRBJ2-1; v_gene: TRBV6-5; CDR3nt: TGTGCCAGCAGTGTTTCCCCGACGGCCTACAATGAGCAGTTCTTC; CDR3aa: CASSVSPTAYNEQFF
abundance: .; d_gene: TRBD2; j_gene: TRBJ2-2; v_gene: TRBV29-1; CDR3nt: TGCAGCGTTGCGTTAGCGGGGAACACCGGGGAGCTGTTTTTT; CDR3aa: CSVALAGNTGELFF
abundance: .; d_gene: .; j_gene: TRBJ2-2; v_gene: TRBV28; CDR3nt: TGTGCCAGCAGTGTTCCCCTAGGAGGTACCGGGGAGCTGTTTTTT; CDR3aa: CASSVPLGGTGELFF
abundance: .; d_gene: .; j_gene: TRBJ2-7; v_gene: TRBV28; CDR3nt: TGTGCCACAAATGGCGGGTCCTACGAGCAGTACTTC; CDR3aa: CATNGGSYEQYF
abundance: .; d_gene: .; j_gene: TRBJ1-2; v_gene: TRBV6-4; CDR3nt: TGTGCCAGCAGTGAATCGGGGGGCGATATGGGAGGCTACACCTTC; CDR3aa: CASSESGGDMGGYTF
abundance: few; d_gene: .; j_gene: TRBJ1-2; v_gene: TRBV29-1; CDR3nt: TGCAGCGCTAGATCGGGACTCTATGGCTACACCTTC; CDR3aa: CSARSGLYGYTF
abundance: .; d_gene: .; j_gene: TRBJ2-3; v_gene: TRBV6-1; CDR3nt: TGTGCCAGCCTCGGACTCGGGCGGCAGTATTTT; CDR3aa: CASLGLGRQYF
abundance: .; d_gene: .; j_gene: TRBJ2-2; v_gene: TRBV27; CDR3nt: TGTGCCAGCAGCCCTACCCCAGGACCCCCCCCCGCCGGGGAGCTGTTTTTT; CDR3aa: CASSPTPGPPPAGELFF
abundance: once; d_gene: .; j_gene: TRBJ2-7; v_gene: TRBV5-6; CDR3nt: TGTGCCAGCAGCTTGGGGGGAGATGGGGACGAGCAGTACTTC; CDR3aa: CASSLGGDGDEQYF
abundance: .; d_gene: TRBD1; j_gene: TRBJ2-5; v_gene: TRBV4-2; CDR3nt: TGTGCCAGCAGCCAAGAACACAGGGGGCTGCAAGAGACCCAGTACTTC; CDR3aa: CASSQEHRGLQETQYF
abundance: .; d_gene: TRBD1; j_gene: TRBJ1-3; v_gene: TRBV6-5; CDR3nt: TGTGCCAGCAGCCGGACAGGGGGTGGAAACACCATATATTTT; CDR3aa: CASSRTGGGNTIYF
abundance: .; d_gene: .; j_gene: TRBJ1-1; v_gene: TRBV27; CDR3nt: TGTGCCAGCAGTTTATCCGCCGGGACTAATGAAGCTTTCTTT; CDR3aa: CASSLSAGTNEAFF
abundance: .; d_gene: .; j_gene: TRBJ1-1; v_gene: TRBV12-5; CDR3nt: TGTGCTAGTGGCCCCGGGGGGAACACTGAAGCTTTCTTT; CDR3aa: CASGPGGNTEAFF
abundance: .; d_gene: .; j_gene: TRBJ1-5; v_gene: TRBV6-4; CDR3nt: TGTGCCAGCTCCCCCTCACCCAATCAGCCCCAGCATTTT; CDR3aa: CASSPSPNQPQHF
abundance: .; d_gene: .; j_gene: TRBJ2-5; v_gene: TRBV29-1; CDR3nt: TGCAGCGCCGTGACAGGCCAAGAGACCCAGTACTTC; CDR3aa: CSAVTGQETQYF
abundance: few; d_gene: .; j_gene: TRBJ2-1; v_gene: TRBV6-5; CDR3nt: TGTGCCAGCAGTTACTCGATCTCGGGGAATGAGCAGTTCTTC; CDR3aa: CASSYSISGNEQFF
abundance: .; d_gene: TRBD2; j_gene: TRBJ2-7; v_gene: TRBV19; CDR3nt: TGTGCCAGTAGTATAACTAGCGGGGACTCCTACGAGCAGTACTTC; CDR3aa: CASSITSGDSYEQYF
abundance: .; d_gene: TRBD1; j_gene: TRBJ1-1; v_gene: TRBV6-5; CDR3nt: TGTGCCAGCAGTCCCGGGACAGGGGTGAACGCTTTCTTT; CDR3aa: CASSPGTGVNAFF
abundance: .; d_gene: .; j_gene: TRBJ2-5; v_gene: TRBV7-9; CDR3nt: TGTGCCAGCAGCTTAGTACCAGACTACCAAGAGACCCAGTACTTC; CDR3aa: CASSLVPDYQETQYF
abundance: .; d_gene: TRBD2; j_gene: TRBJ2-5; v_gene: TRBV9; CDR3nt: TGTGCCAGCAGCGTAGGAGCTAGCGGGGGAGGAGAGACCCAGTACTTC; CDR3aa: CASSVGASGGGETQYF
abundance: once; d_gene: .; j_gene: TRBJ1-4; v_gene: TRBV7-8; CDR3nt: TGTGCCAGCAGCGAAAGGACGGCGCAGGACGAAAAACTGTTTTTT; CDR3aa: CASSERTAQDEKLFF
abundance: .; d_gene: .; j_gene: TRBJ1-2; v_gene: TRBV20-1; CDR3nt: TGCAGTGCTAGAGGGATCTATGGCTACACCTTC; CDR3aa: CSARGIYGYTF
abundance: once; d_gene: TRBD1; j_gene: TRBJ2-1; v_gene: TRBV7-9; CDR3nt: TGTGCCAGCAGCTCGCCGGGACAGAACTACAATGAGCAGTTCTTC; CDR3aa: CASSSPGQNYNEQFF
abundance: .; d_gene: .; j_gene: TRBJ2-5; v_gene: TRBV2; CDR3nt: TGTGCCAGCAGTGATTCAGAGCTAGAGACCCAGTACTTC; CDR3aa: CASSDSELETQYF
abundance: .; d_gene: .; j_gene: TRBJ1-4; v_gene: TRBV7-9; CDR3nt: TGTGCCAGCAGTGAGGGGACATTCGCGACTAATGAAAAACTGTTTTTT; CDR3aa: CASSEGTFATNEKLFF
abundance: .; d_gene: .; j_gene: TRBJ2-1; v_gene: TRBV29-1; CDR3nt: TGCAGCGTTGCGGGTCTGGAGACGTCCTACAATGAGCAGTTCTTC; CDR3aa: CSVAGLETSYNEQFF
abundance: .; d_gene: TRBD2; j_gene: TRBJ2-7; v_gene: TRBV13; CDR3nt: TGTGCCAGCAGCTTAGTAAGCGGGGGATACGAGCAGTACTTC; CDR3aa: CASSLVSGGYEQYF
abundance: .; d_gene: .; j_gene: TRBJ1-1; v_gene: TRBV21-1; CDR3nt: TGTGCCAGCAGCAAGGCCGGGACAGGGGGGAAGAACACTGAAGCTTTCTTT; CDR3aa: CASSKAGTGGKNTEAFF
abundance: .; d_gene: .; j_gene: TRBJ1-5; v_gene: TRBV27; CDR3nt: TGTGCCAGCAGTTCGGAGAGCAATCAGCCCCAGCATTTT; CDR3aa: CASSSESNQPQHF
abundance: .; d_gene: TRBD2; j_gene: TRBJ2-1; v_gene: TRBV9; CDR3nt: TGTGCCAGCAGCGTAGAAACTAGCGGGAGTTACAATGAGCAGTTCTTC; CDR3aa: CASSVETSGSYNEQFF
abundance: .; d_gene: .; j_gene: TRBJ2-5; v_gene: TRBV7-8; CDR3nt: TGTGCCAGCAGCCCCCTAATAAGTGCTCAAGAGACCCAGTACTTC; CDR3aa: CASSPLISAQETQYF
abundance: .; d_gene: .; j_gene: TRBJ1-4; v_gene: TRBV9; CDR3nt: TGTGCCAGCAGCGTAGTCAGGCTCATTAATGAAAAACTGTTTTTT; CDR3aa: CASSVVRLINEKLFF
abundance: .; d_gene: TRBD2; j_gene: TRBJ2-7; v_gene: TRBV7-9; CDR3nt: TGTGCCAGCAGCTTAGGACTAGCGGAGGACTACGAGCAGTACTTC; CDR3aa: CASSLGLAEDYEQYF
abundance: .; d_gene: .; j_gene: TRBJ2-1; v_gene: TRBV11-2; CDR3nt: TGTGCCAGCAAAGGCTACACCTCCTACAATGAGCAGTTCTTC; CDR3aa: CASKGYTSYNEQFF